This T cell receptor beta chain is from a study of T cell changes during pregnancy in multiple sclerosis. Clones were sequenced by immunoSEQ multiplex PCR, and TCRdb holds only the in-frame ones, with some missing. The sample contains tens of thousands of clones, roughly nine tenths of which appear only once. This clone was seen a single time. The germline gives CDR1 SGHAT, CDR2 FQDESV (reference sequence). CDR3 length equals 15 residues. Trimming took 6 bases from V and 4 from J; bases not matched to a gene: 7. The TCR was taken from a female donor with multiple sclerosis, enrolled in a pregnancy study. The specimen comprised CD8+ T cells from peripheral blood mononuclear cells, sampled before pregnancy. V usage is TRBV11-1 and J usage is TRBJ2-3; 10 nucleotides line up with TRBD2. This CDR3 is CASSSSGGPADTQYF. The CDR3 nucleotides are TGTGCCAGCAGTAGTAGCGGGGGGCCGGCAGATACGCAGTATTTT.